This TCR beta chain was retrieved from a study of T-cell reconstitution after alpha-beta-depleted transplantation in children. General study findings and limits: Recipient T cells and thymic progenitors that survived were the source of the high TCRbeta diversity seen at day 60 in some patients. About two months after transplant, alpha-beta T cells reportedly came from several hundred expanded graft clones. The main origin of T-cell counts and diversity one year after transplant was newly produced T cells.

The germline CDR1 and CDR2 sequences are MNHEY and SMNVEV (reference sequence). V dropped 2 bases and J dropped 7; count of bases not matched to a gene: 8. This CDR3 is built from 15 residues. This clonotype turned up a few times. What it binds is not known. The TCRbeta library was prepared with unique molecular identifiers. TCRdb reprocessed the PCR reads with MiXCR, giving one entry per CDR3 protein. The table lists a few hundred thousand distinct CDR3 sequences, 27% of them singletons, with 30% to 45% in the top ten. The clonotype comes from a boy under two years old with Wiskott-Aldrich syndrome, due to receive a stem cell transplant. The chain recombines TRBV27 with TRBJ1-5; 7 bases are a match to TRBD1. The specimen comprised PBMCs, sampled before TCRalphabeta/CD19-depleted stem cell transplant. The CDR3 reads CASSLRGRLRQPQHF. The DNA of the CDR3 is TGTGCCAGCAGTTTAAGGGGGCGGTTGCGGCAGCCCCAGCATTTT.